A selection of T cell receptor beta chains follows, all from one sample in a study of response to subunit inactivated influenza vaccine. One entry per CDR3 protein, called by TCRdb with MiXCR from the RT-PCR reads. The sample includes hundreds of thousands of distinct CDR3 sequences, 12% of them seen just once. Sequenced here: PBMCs from blood, sampled on the day of vaccination. These receptor sequences come from a man aged 50-59 years who received an inactivated influenza vaccine. Each CDR3 is given with its conserved first and last residue. D genes are given only for firm matches. The listing skips clone size in some rows; elsewhere it reads once, few, many or a size class.

J | size | D | V | CDR3 | DNA
TRBJ2-5 | - | - | TRBV11-2 | CASSPGALKQETQYF | TGTGCCAGCAGCCCGGGAGCATTGAAACAAGAGACCCAGTACTTC
TRBJ1-2 | - | - | TRBV5-6 | CASSPGVGGYTF | TGTGCCAGCAGCCCTGGGGTTGGTGGCTACACCTTC
TRBJ2-7 | - | - | TRBV7-2 | CASRSGTLAYEQYF | TGTGCCAGCAGGTCCGGGACTCTCGCCTACGAGCAGTACTTC
TRBJ2-3 | - | TRBD2 | TRBV5-1 | CASSNGLAQSTDTQYF | TGCGCCAGCAGCAATGGACTAGCGCAAAGCACAGATACGCAGTATTTT
TRBJ2-1 | few | - | TRBV7-9 | CASSPQEEQFF | TGTGCCAGCAGCCCCCAAGAGGAGCAGTTCTTC
TRBJ1-4 | many | TRBD1 | TRBV5-4 | CASSPAGTANEKLFF | TGTGCCAGCAGCCCTGCAGGGACAGCTAATGAAAAACTGTTTTTT
TRBJ1-2 | - | - | TRBV10-3 | CAISENWAYGYTF | TGTGCCATCAGTGAGAACTGGGCCTATGGCTACACCTTC
TRBJ2-1 | few | - | TRBV3-1 | CASSTTHSRGNEQFF | TGTGCCAGCAGCACTACTCACTCGAGGGGTAATGAGCAGTTCTTC
TRBJ1-6 | - | - | TRBV20-1 | CSQTAGDPLHF | TGCAGCCAGACGGCAGGGGATCCCCTCCACTTT
TRBJ1-1 | - | - | TRBV6-1 | CASITGLENTEAFF | TGTGCCAGCATCACAGGCCTCGAGAACACTGAAGCTTTCTTT
TRBJ2-3 | few | - | TRBV5-1 | CASSSGTVNWVTDTQYF | TGCGCCAGCAGCTCCGGGACGGTGAATTGGGTCACAGATACGCAGTATTTT
TRBJ2-4 | many | - | TRBV29-1 | CSVVIQGAKNIQYF | TGCAGCGTTGTAATTCAGGGGGCCAAAAACATTCAGTACTTC
TRBJ1-1 | many | - | TRBV27 | CASSQGLSDLNTEAFF | TGTGCCAGCAGTCAGGGACTATCCGATCTGAACACTGAAGCTTTCTTT
TRBJ2-7 | many | - | TRBV7-9 | CASSPSGGLTYEQYF | TGTGCCAGCAGCCCCTCAGGGGGACTGACCTACGAGCAGTACTTC
TRBJ2-5 | - | - | TRBV10-3 | CAIRTSPDETQYF | TGTGCCATCAGAACGTCCCCGGATGAGACCCAGTACTTC
TRBJ1-1 | - | - | TRBV18 | CASSPPPGTQSEAFF | TGTGCCAGCTCACCACCTCCAGGGACACAGTCTGAAGCTTTCTTT
TRBJ2-7 | few | - | TRBV29-1 | CSVVGSRGYEQYF | TGCAGCGTTGTGGGTTCCAGGGGCTACGAGCAGTACTTC
TRBJ2-3 | - | TRBD2 | TRBV4-1 | CASSYGGLEGTDTQYF | TGCGCCAGCAGCTACGGGGGGTTAGAAGGCACAGATACGCAGTATTTT
TRBJ2-7 | - | - | TRBV20-1 | CSGTSAWYEQYF | TGCAGTGGGACATCCGCTTGGTACGAGCAGTACTTC
TRBJ1-2 | few | - | TRBV3-1 | CASSQGRESIANYGYTF | TGTGCCAGCAGCCAAGGCCGGGAGTCGATAGCTAACTATGGCTACACCTTC
TRBJ2-3 | - | - | TRBV6-5 | CASSSGTLNTQYF | TGTGCCAGCAGTTCAGGGACGTTGAATACGCAGTATTTT
TRBJ2-3 | few | TRBD2 | TRBV20-1 | CSARDSAGAPDTQYF | TGCAGTGCTAGAGATTCGGCGGGAGCCCCTGATACGCAGTATTTT
TRBJ2-1 | - | - | TRBV9 | CASSARDPSYNEQFF | TGTGCCAGCAGCGCCCGGGACCCTTCCTACAATGAGCAGTTCTTC
TRBJ2-3 | few | - | TRBV29-1 | CSVNQGRDTQYF | TGCAGCGTCAATCAGGGGAGAGATACGCAGTATTTT
TRBJ1-1 | few | - | TRBV5-1 | CATNLTNRDPIMNTEAFF | TGCGCCACCAACCTGACGAACCGGGATCCGATAATGAACACTGAAGCTTTCTTT
TRBJ2-5 | many | - | TRBV4-3 | CASSQGGAETQYF | TGCGCCAGCAGCCAAGGGGGTGCAGAGACCCAGTACTTC
TRBJ2-6 | few | - | TRBV19 | CASSIDRWVSGANVLTF | TGTGCCAGTAGTATTGACCGATGGGTCTCTGGGGCCAACGTCCTGACTTTC
TRBJ2-1 | few | TRBD1 | TRBV19 | CASSNSGTGIRGEQFF | TGTGCCAGTAGCAACTCCGGGACAGGGATTAGAGGTGAGCAGTTCTTC
TRBJ1-2 | few | TRBD1 | TRBV28 | CASSSQGANYGYTF | TGTGCCAGCAGTTCACAGGGGGCGAACTATGGCTACACCTTC
TRBJ2-7 | many | TRBD1 | TRBV5-1 | CASSQRGTGSYEQYF | TGCGCCAGCAGCCAAAGGGGGACAGGATCCTACGAGCAGTACTTC
TRBJ2-7 | few | - | TRBV28 | CASSPLFEQYF | TGTGCCAGCAGTCCCCTATTTGAGCAGTACTTC